Listed here is a single T cell receptor (beta chain). The clone's antigen remains unknown. No much larger clonotype is one base removed from it; base qualities were not supplied. This specimen comes from a study of control samples from healthy donors and cancer patients (dated by TCRdb to 2020 to 2022). Receptor amplification or capture employed the immunoSEQ multiplex PCR assay. Entries here come from immuneACCESS through TCRdb and include only in-frame sequences with V and J called. Some clones fail to appear in such tables; in the studies checked, an unresolved V gene covers under half of the shortfall, and the cause of the remainder is unknown. The sample table holds approximately 110,000 clones, of which 90% were seen once. Jointly, the top ten make up about 4.7% of the sample. CDR1 is given as SGHVS and CDR2 as FNYEAQ, both from the germline V gene. The CDR3 covers 12 residues, taking in both the cysteine and the phenylalanine. The sequence is cut down to CDR3 DNA, 36 bases in frame from base 1. Cut back by 2 bases and 7 bases, the V and J ends lie 6 bases apart.

The clonotype comes from a human donor in good health. The donor label of this sample is uncertain. Sequenced input: blood. The chain is assembled from TRBV7-6 and TRBJ2-1, with the D gene uncertain. The encoded CDR3 is CASSLRVNEQFF. The nucleotide sequence reads TGTGCCAGCAGCTTAAGGGTTAATGAGCAGTTCTTC.